This TCR beta chain was identified in a study of cytomegalovirus exposure and HLA in healthy donors. Study details: Tens of millions of unique TCR sequences came from HLA-typed donors in an early release.

Study-wide points: Further analysis, carried out later, found HLA-associated TCR beta chains more clonally expanded than equally common other chains. Within an earlier analysis, most TCR beta V segments proved productive either about 87% or about 30% of the time. Researchers left out some V segments, among them TRBV6-2 and TRBV6-3, as indistinguishable.

On this clone itself: What it binds is not known.

Germline V gene sequence: CDR1 SGHVS, CDR2 FNYEAQ. Trimming left V 2 bases short and J 5 bases short, with 16 bases between. The CDR3 has 15 amino acids. Vbeta (60) and Jbeta (13) primers were used in the PCR. Libraries were prepared by immunoSEQ multiplex PCR; TCRdb keeps only in-frame clonotypes and omits some of them. The table includes around 120,000 clones, about 80% detected once. This clonotype was obtained from a man younger than 45 in good health and CMV-seronegative. The sequenced sample was PBMCs. The J gene is TRBJ2-7, the V gene TRBV7-6, with D possibly TRBD1 on 5 matching bases. The CDR3 nucleotides read TGTGCCAGCAGCTTAAATCTTGGGGCGCGAAACGAGCAGTACTTC. It specifies CASSLNLGARNEQYF.